This is a list of T cell receptor beta chains from one sample in a study of T cell repertoires in cytomegalovirus infection. Each CDR3 protein is one row after TCRdb ran MiXCR on the reads. This table has approximately 750,000 distinct CDR3 sequences, 35% to 45% appearing once. Sequences were obtained from PBMCs. Receptors were obtained from a human donor in good health (CMV status not recorded). Some clones in this sample may be carry-over from other donors' samples. The CDR3 runs from the conserved cysteine through the conserved F or W. Fields, in order: D gene, V gene, clone size, J gene, CDR3 protein, CDR3 DNA. A D gene is named only where the DNA matches it firmly. Size values are once, few and many counts, or a class for expanded clones, and some rows have none.

-	TRBV20-1	-	TRBJ2-4	CSAFGTDLAKNIQYF	TGCAGTGCGTTTGGGACTGATCTAGCCAAAAACATTCAGTACTTC
-	TRBV19	-	TRBJ1-2	CASSMGIRRGYTF	TGTGCCAGTAGTATGGGGATCCGGCGGGGCTACACCTTC
-	TRBV7-6	many	TRBJ1-1	CASSLEFPGVNTEAFF	TGTGCCAGCAGCTTAGAGTTTCCGGGGGTGAACACTGAAGCTTTCTTT
-	TRBV6-2/TRBV6-3	once	TRBJ1-1	CASWRARDTEPFF	TGTGCCAGCTGGAGGGCGCGGGACACTGAACCTTTCTTT
TRBD2	TRBV7-2	-	TRBJ2-2	CASSWLAGVTGELFF	TGTGCCAGCAGCTGGCTAGCGGGAGTCACCGGGGAGCTGTTTTTT
-	TRBV4-2	-	TRBJ2-2	CASSQDRRGTGEPFF	TGTGCCAGCAGCCAAGATCGGAGGGGGACCGGGGAGCCGTTTTTT
TRBD2	TRBV10-3	few	TRBJ2-7	CAISSAGGPYEQYF	TGTGCCATCAGTTCAGCGGGAGGGCCCTACGAGCAGTACTTC
-	TRBV9	few	TRBJ2-1	CASSVDSGWSYNEQFF	TGTGCCAGCAGCGTAGACAGCGGGTGGTCCTACAATGAGCAGTTCTTC
-	TRBV5-4	few	TRBJ1-4	CASSPGLRVDEKLFF	TGTGCCAGCAGTCCGGGTCTCAGAGTAGATGAAAAACTGTTTTTT
TRBD2	TRBV12-3/TRBV12-4	few	TRBJ2-5	CASSTRRLAEQETQYF	TGTGCCAGCAGTACCCGCCGACTAGCGGAACAAGAGACCCAGTACTTC
-	TRBV5-6	-	TRBJ1-1	CASSLVTGRNTEAFF	TGTGCCAGCAGCTTGGTTACAGGTCGAAACACTGAAGCTTTCTTT
-	TRBV2	few	TRBJ1-1	CASRDGKAFF	TGTGCCAGCAGGGACGGAAAAGCTTTCTTT
TRBD1	TRBV6-1	-	TRBJ1-4	CASSYMLTGRPEKLFF	TGTGCCAGCAGTTACATGTTGACAGGGAGACCTGAAAAACTGTTTTTT
-	TRBV6-6	-	TRBJ2-3	CASSYPTGPSTDTQYF	TGTGCCAGCAGTTACCCGACGGGACCTAGCACAGATACGCAGTATTTT
-	TRBV4-1	-	TRBJ2-7	CASSQDPYYEQYF	TGCGCCAGCAGCCAAGACCCGTACTACGAGCAGTACTTC
-	TRBV7-9	many	TRBJ1-5	CASSLGRDSSGNQPQHF	TGTGCCAGCAGCTTAGGCCGGGACTCTTCGGGCAATCAGCCCCAGCATTTT
-	TRBV5-1	-	TRBJ2-1	CASSLAAGAERSYNEQFF	TGCGCCAGCAGCTTGGCGGCGGGGGCCGAGCGCTCCTACAATGAGCAGTTCTTC
TRBD1	TRBV23-1	-	TRBJ2-1	CASSQIVVRDRTYNEQFF	TGCGCCAGCAGTCAAATCGTAGTTCGGGACAGGACCTACAATGAGCAGTTCTTC
-	TRBV19	-	TRBJ1-1	CASNGGQGTEAFF	TGTGCCAGTAACGGGGGCCAGGGCACTGAAGCTTTCTTT
TRBD1	TRBV5-4	-	TRBJ2-7	CASSQRRGQGMYEQYF	TGTGCCAGCAGCCAACGACGCGGACAGGGGATGTACGAGCAGTACTTC
TRBD2	TRBV6-1	many	TRBJ2-1	CASSVRTSGGYNEQFF	TGTGCCAGCAGTGTACGGACTAGCGGAGGATACAATGAGCAGTTCTTC
TRBD1	TRBV7-3	few	TRBJ1-2	CASSFRPGQPYGYTF	TGTGCCAGCAGCTTCCGGCCGGGACAGCCATATGGCTACACCTTC
TRBD2	TRBV7-2	few	TRBJ2-5	CASSLAAGGPRETQYF	TGTGCCAGCAGCTTAGCCGCGGGAGGGCCGCGGGAGACCCAGTACTTC
TRBD1	TRBV28	-	TRBJ1-4	CASTSSGQGNEKLFF	TGTGCCAGCACCTCCTCGGGACAGGGGAATGAAAAACTGTTTTTT
-	TRBV7-2	many	TRBJ2-3	CASSGRWSMGTDTQYF	TGTGCCAGCAGCGGGAGGTGGTCAATGGGCACAGATACGCAGTATTTT
TRBD2	TRBV28	-	TRBJ2-3	CASRDSGGDTQYF	TGTGCCAGCCGGGACTCGGGGGGAGATACGCAGTATTTT
-	TRBV7-9	many	TRBJ2-5	CASIPTGRETQYF	TGTGCCAGCATCCCGACAGGGAGGGAGACCCAGTACTTC
-	TRBV5-5	few	TRBJ2-3	CASSGWQGPDTQYF	TGTGCCAGCAGCGGATGGCAGGGGCCAGATACGCAGTATTTT
-	TRBV29-1	-	TRBJ1-2	CSVDLAGYTF	TGCAGCGTTGATCTGGCGGGCTACACCTTC
-	TRBV5-4	-	TRBJ2-7	CASSSSFRFHEQYF	TGTGCCAGCAGCTCCTCCTTCAGGTTCCACGAGCAGTACTTC
TRBD1	TRBV20-1	once	TRBJ1-6	CSASQGQGGNSPLHF	TGCAGTGCTAGCCAGGGACAGGGCGGTAATTCACCCCTCCACTTT